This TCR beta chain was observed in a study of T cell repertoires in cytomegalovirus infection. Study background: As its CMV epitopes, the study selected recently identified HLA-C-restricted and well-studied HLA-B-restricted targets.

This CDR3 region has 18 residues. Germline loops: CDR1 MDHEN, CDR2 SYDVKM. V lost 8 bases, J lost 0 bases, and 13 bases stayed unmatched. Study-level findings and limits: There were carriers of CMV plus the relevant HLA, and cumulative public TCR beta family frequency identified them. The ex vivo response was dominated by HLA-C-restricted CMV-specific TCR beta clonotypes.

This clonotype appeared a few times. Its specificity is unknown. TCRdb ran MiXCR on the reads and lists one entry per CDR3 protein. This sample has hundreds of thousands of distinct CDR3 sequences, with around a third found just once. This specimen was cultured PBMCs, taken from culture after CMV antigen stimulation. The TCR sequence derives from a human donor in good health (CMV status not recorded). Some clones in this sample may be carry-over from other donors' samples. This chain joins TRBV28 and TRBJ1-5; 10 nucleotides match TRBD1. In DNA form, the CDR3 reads TGTGCCAGCGGTGCGGGGACAGGGGCTAGTAATAGCAATCAGCCCCAGCATTTT. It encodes CASGAGTGASNSNQPQHF.